The clone carrying this T cell receptor (beta chain) occurred a few times. What it binds is unknown. This entry belongs to a study of identical twins. Study results and caveats: Weaker excess twin sharing was seen among beta out-of-frame sequences. Insertion counts were lower in abundant cord blood beta clonotypes, a trend that memory repertoires did not show.

Between the trimmed V and J ends, which lost 3 bases and 1 base, there was a span of 12 bases. From germline, CDR1 is SQVTM and CDR2 ANQGSEA. The CDR3 sequence is 14 residues long. cDNA molecules carried unique molecular identifiers, and template switching added a universal primer site. TCRdb re-derived calls from the 5' RACE reads in MiXCR, one entry per CDR3 protein. Of fewer than 900,000 distinct CDR3 sequences in the sample, less than 25% were seen once. The same data also went into a second study, on T cells expressing NK-cell markers.

The rearrangement uses TRBV29-1 and TRBJ1-1; D not resolved. The sequencing sample was made of PBMCs. The origin of this receptor is a woman younger than 30 in good health. The CDR3: CSVDGPGSNTEAFF. The CDR3 nucleotides read TGCAGCGTTGATGGGCCGGGTTCGAACACTGAAGCTTTCTTT.